This entry lists 10 T cell receptor beta chains sequenced from one sample in a study of neoadjuvant nivolumab and ipilimumab in lung cancer. Method: immunoSEQ multiplex PCR; TCRdb's copy keeps in-frame clones and lacks some. In the table there are 25,000 to 30,000 clones, 76% of which are singletons. The specimen was tumor tissue, collected after neoadjuvant nivolumab, alone or with ipilimumab, at or shortly before surgery. The receptors originated from an adult with non-small cell lung cancer.

The rearrangement joins TRBV5-1 to TRBJ2-1; D may be TRBD1 (6 bases). CDR3 length equals 13 residues. CDR1 and CDR2 (germline): SGHRS, YFSETQ. V dropped 4 bases and J dropped 10 bases, with 15 bases sitting between them. DNA for the CDR3: TGCGCCAGCAGCACACCGACCGGGACAGAGCAGTTCTTC. Its translation is CASSTPTGTEQFF. Filled out from reference TRBV5-1 and TRBJ2-1, the complete variable domain reads KAGVTQTPRYLIKTRGQQVTLSCSPISGHRSVSWYQQTPGQGLQFLFEYFSETQRNKGNFPGRFSGRQFSNSRSEMNVSTLELGDSALYLCASSTPTGTEQFFGPGTRLTVL.

The chain joins TRBV10-2 to TRBJ2-5; TRBD2 matches 12 bases. CDR1 and CDR2 from the germline V gene are WSHSY and SAAADI. The J segment lost 5 bases and the V segment lost 6 bases, leaving 7 bases of the junction unmatched. The CDR3 length is 15 residues. The CDR3 DNA reads TGCGCCAGCAGAGCTCTAGCGGGGGGGCGGGAGACCCAGTACTTC. It is translated as CASRALAGGRETQYF.

The chain joins TRBV2 to TRBJ1-1; maybe TRBD1 (5 bases). Between the trimmed V and J ends, which lost 7 bases and 6 bases, there was a span of 12 bases. Looked up from germline, CDR1 is SNHLY and CDR2 is FYNNEI. The CDR3 is 12 amino acids. CDR3 residues: CASIGAAPEAFF. Written as DNA, the CDR3 is TGTGCCAGCATAGGGGCGGCGCCTGAAGCTTTCTTT.

This CDR3 reads CASSPSGGASYNEQFF. The CDR3 coding sequence is TGTGCCAGCAGCCCTAGCGGGGGGGCCTCCTACAATGAGCAGTTCTTC. The gene calls are TRBV7-2 and TRBJ2-1; the match to TRBD2 covers 12 bases. The CDR3 is 16 residues long. After removal of 5 bases from V and 0 bases from J, the junction contained 2 bases not matched to a gene. The germline V gene has CDR1 SGHTA and CDR2 FQGNSA. The entire variable domain, with the rest obtained from reference TRBV7-2 and TRBJ2-1, is as follows: GAGVSQSPSNKVTEKGKDVELRCDPISGHTALYWYRQSLGQGLEFLIYFQGNSAPDKSGLPSDRFSAERTGGSVSTLTIQRTQQEDSAVYLCASSPSGGASYNEQFFGPGTRLTVL.

The chain is built from TRBV11-2 and TRBJ1-1; D uncertain. The CDR3 is 14 amino acids. The V end was cut by 5 bases, the J end by 5 bases, with 15 bases between. Germline loops: CDR1 SGHAT, CDR2 FQNNGV. The CDR3: CASSPRLSGTEAFF. CDR3 sequence (DNA): TGTGCCAGCAGCCCGAGGTTGAGCGGGACTGAAGCTTTCTTT.

This chain joins TRBV11-2 and TRBJ2-3; TRBD2 might be the D (6 bases). CDR3 size: 16 residues. Trimming took 3 bases from V and 0 from J, leaving 13 bases between them. Germline assignment: CDR1 SGHAT and CDR2 FQNNGV. As DNA, the CDR3 is TGTGCCAGCAGCTTTTTTAGCGGCCTTAGCACAGATACGCAGTATTTT. Amino acids: CASSFFSGLSTDTQYF. Looking up the rest from reference TRBV11-2 and TRBJ2-3 gives the full variable domain: EAGVAQSPRYKIIEKRQSVAFWCNPISGHATLYWYQQILGQGPKLLIQFQNNGVVDDSQLPKDRFSAERLKGVDSTLKIQPAKLEDSAVYLCASSFFSGLSTDTQYFGPGTRLTVL.

The sample holds a few counts of this clone. Different DNA sequences within this sample yield the same CDR3. The chain uses TRBV25-1 and TRBJ1-2; D remains ambiguous. Trimming shortened V by 3 bases and J by 5 bases, and 7 bases separated the two germline ends. Germline lookup yields CDR1 MGHDK and CDR2 SYGVNS. This CDR3 region has 12 residues. The chain's CDR3 is CASSDSRYGYTF. In nucleotides, the CDR3 is TGTGCCAGCAGTGATTCCCGATATGGCTACACCTTC.

J is TRBJ2-3 and V is TRBV5-1; D is possibly TRBD1 (5 bases). The CDR3 is 14 residues long. Germline V gives CDR1 SGHRS, CDR2 YFSETQ. With 0 bases removed from V and 4 bases from J, the gap between germline ends came to 9 bases. CDR3 residues: CASSLGQPSDTQYF. The CDR3 DNA sequence: TGCGCCAGCAGCTTGGGACAGCCCTCAGATACGCAGTATTTT. The whole variable domain, remainder taken from reference TRBV5-1 and TRBJ2-3, is KAGVTQTPRYLIKTRGQQVTLSCSPISGHRSVSWYQQTPGQGLQFLFEYFSETQRNKGNFPGRFSGRQFSNSRSEMNVSTLELGDSALYLCASSLGQPSDTQYFGPGTRLTVL.

This clone appeared a few times. The CDR3 sequence: CAWSRLGTGELFF. CDR3 coding DNA: TGTGCCTGGAGTCGGTTGGGCACCGGGGAGCTGTTTTTT. V and J are TRBV30 and TRBJ2-2; D remains ambiguous. Trimming cost V 2 bases and J 4 bases, with 8 bases left between them. In germline, CDR1 is GTSNPN, CDR2 SVGIG (reference sequence). The CDR3 totals 13 residues. Combining the CDR3 with reference TRBV30 and TRBJ2-2 gives the whole variable domain SQTIHQWPATLVQPVGSPLSLECTVEGTSNPNLYWYRQAAGRGLQLLFYSVGIGQISSEVPQNLSASRPQDRQFILSSKKLLLSDSGFYLCAWSRLGTGELFFGEGSRLTVL.

This chain links TRBV30 with TRBJ1-1; D might be TRBD1 (6 bases). Between the trimmed V and J ends, which lost 1 base and 3 bases, there was a span of 12 bases. CDR1 and CDR2 from the germline V gene are GTSNPN and SVGIG (reference sequence). The CDR3 sequence is 14 residues long. The CDR3 DNA follows: TGTGCCTGGAGTGGACGACAGGAATACACTGAAGCTTTCTTT. Its protein is CAWSGRQEYTEAFF. Filled out from reference TRBV30 and TRBJ1-1, the complete variable domain reads SQTIHQWPATLVQPVGSPLSLECTVEGTSNPNLYWYRQAAGRGLQLLFYSVGIGQISSEVPQNLSASRPQDRQFILSSKKLLLSDSGFYLCAWSGRQEYTEAFFGQGTRLTVV.